This TCR beta chain was retrieved from a study of shared clonotypes between healthy human individuals (dated by TCRdb to between 2020 and 2021). A note on the overall study: The cohort comprised a couple of women and a few men aged 18 to 49 years. For each donor, three plates each were used for CD4 naive and CD4 memory, two plates were used for CD8 naive, and one plate was used for CD8 memory. Blood TCR repertoires of five healthy adults were deeply sequenced to estimate repertoire size and the extent of clonotype sharing between individuals. To increase sequencing depth and limit assay-specific biases, TCR repertoire library preparation and sequencing were carried out by different laboratories using diverse techniques. Leukapheresis yielded between about 0.94 and 10 billion PBMCs per donor.

TCR CDR3 regions were amplified from genomic DNA by multiplex PCR using the deep immunoSEQ assay. For each cell subset, the extracted genomic DNA was distributed evenly across all wells of several immunoSEQ 96-well plates, and each plate served as one replicate. For sorted subsets, roughly 200 ng of genomic DNA, equivalent to roughly 33,000 T cell genomes, went into each replicate PCR. Purified libraries were quantified with a Qubit 3.0 fluorometer, sized on a Bioanalyzer 2100, and re-quantified with the KAPA Library Quantification kit. A separate single-read 150-cycle Illumina NextSeq 550 flow cell was used to sequence each immunoSEQ 96-well plate. As for the authors' bioinformatics: Because the immunoSEQ output held only junctional sequences and lacked quality scores, the filtering could not match the filtering applied to full-length reads. Sequences were annotated with PyIR, a Python wrapper for IgBLAST v1.9, and V/J genes and CDR3 were assigned using IMGT germline references. Reads were removed for weak V/J assignments (E-value above 1e-6), missing CDR3, stop codons, out-of-frame junctions, or ambiguous translated residues. A V3J clonotype was defined by an identical inferred V gene, J gene, and CDR3 amino acid sequence. The percentage overlap between two repertoires was calculated by dividing the number of shared unique clonotypes by the size of the smaller repertoire. Richness of each repertoire was evaluated using RTK rarefaction, the Chao1 estimator, and Recon v2.1 estimates of unobserved clonotypes. Generation probabilities for all TCRbeta clonotypes obtained by the gDNA method from several donors were computed using OLGA. This immuneACCESS table, as held by TCRdb, lists in-frame sequences with V and J called but not all clones. Of the missing ones, under half trace to an unresolved V gene in checked studies; the others have no known cause. Clone size and V and J calls were adopted from that table, with D and trimming inferred from the DNA. Present in this sample are roughly 760,000 clones, approximately 74% of which were seen just once. Less than 2% of the sample rests with the top ten.

Beyond this particular receptor, the publication reports: Pairwise subsampling led to the expectation that sequencing depth would affect the degree of clonotype sharing among donors. Rarefaction of sorted-subset datasets indicated incomplete sequencing despite the large sequencing depth. Larger estimated clonotype richness was generally found for naive subsets than for memory subsets. Sampling was restricted to blood, and TCR repertoires in tissues likely differ from the TCR repertoires found in blood. When a few donors were compared, the shared fraction of clonotypes was roughly 4.8% for naive CD4, 3.5% to 4% for naive CD8, 2.3% for memory CD4, and 0.4% for memory CD8. Compared with non-shared clonotypes, clonotypes shared by all four sorted-subset donors had higher generation probabilities. The small number of donors limited the genetic and exposure-history diversity represented.

This clone showed up just once. Its specific antigen is unknown. The sample holds no much larger clone one base away, and base qualities are not on file. There are 14 amino acids in the CDR3, from cysteine to phenylalanine inclusive. Solely the CDR3 DNA is kept, with 42 bases framed from the first base. The germline V gene (reference sequence) yields SEHNR for CDR1 and FQNEAQ for CDR2. After removal of 5 bases from V and 3 bases from J, the junction retains 4 bases not matched to a gene. The donors were healthy, HIV-negative adults with no recently reported acute infections or vaccinations. All donors were Caucasian adults living in Nashville, Tennessee, USA. CD4+ T cells were enriched through magnetic negative selection, after which naive cells were positively selected on CD45RA and the remaining negative fraction served as the memory subset. After blood collection by leukapheresis, PBMCs were isolated using Ficoll-Histopaque density gradient centrifugation and then cryopreserved in the vapor phase of liquid nitrogen. Analytical flow cytometry was used to check the purity and quantity of every magnetically sorted T cell population. Genomic DNA was isolated from every sorted fraction and measured by UV absorbance on a Nanodrop 2000c.

Recombination linked TRBV7-9 to TRBJ1-5; 7 central nucleotides agree with TRBD1. Sequenced input: memory CD4+ T cells sorted from blood. The label giving this sample's cell subset or site can be read as: CD45RA-negative fraction. This TCR came from a woman aged 25 to 39 in good health. The CDR3 protein is CASSPGGHNQPQHF. The DNA reads as follows: TGTGCCAGCAGCCCAGGGGGTCACAATCAGCCCCAGCATTTT. Beyond the CDR3, the reference TRBV7-9 and TRBJ1-5 genes provide the residues; the full variable domain reads: DTGVSQNPRHKITKRGQNVTFRCDPISEHNRLYWYRQTLGQGPEFLTYFQNEAQLEKSRLLSDRFSAERPKGSFSTLEIQRTEQGDSAMYLCASSPGGHNQPQHFGDGTRLSIL.